The rows below give T cell receptor beta chains drawn from one sample of a study of cytomegalovirus exposure and HLA in healthy donors. TCRdb's table, derived via immunoSEQ multiplex PCR, lists solely in-frame clones and lacks some. The table shows under 200,000 clones, with 68% occurring only once. The sequencing sample was made of PBMCs. Receptor source: a woman in her 40s in good health and CMV-seropositive. The conserved cysteine and the conserved F or W are not part of the CDR3 here. Clone size is shown for a subset of rows, as once, few, many or a class of expanded clone.

size	V	J	CDR3
.	TRBV9	TRBJ1-6	ASSGQGDNSPLH
.	TRBV19	TRBJ1-2	ASSSTPSEGGYGYT
.	TRBV6-5	TRBJ1-5	ASFQGWNQPQH
.	TRBV4-1	TRBJ2-3	ASSPGLAGTDTQY
.	TRBV6-1	TRBJ1-1	ASSGPGQGEAF
.	TRBV27	TRBJ1-1	ASTRYLGEAEAF
.	TRBV7-2	TRBJ2-4	ASSTVAGADRNIQY
.	TRBV6-5	TRBJ2-7	ASSYRAGIYEQY
few	TRBV10-3	TRBJ1-5	AISEAGVVNQPQH
few	TRBV7-6	TRBJ1-2	ASSPGTTNYGYT
few	TRBV21-1	TRBJ2-5	ASSNLTTRLASPQETQY
.	TRBV5-1	TRBJ2-5	ASSLGAGGETQY
.	TRBV19	TRBJ1-5	ASSILGTGNQPQN
.	TRBV10-3	TRBJ1-2	AISDSDGKNYGYT
.	TRBV7-2	TRBJ2-3	ASSLGRADTQY
.	TRBV28	TRBJ1-5	ASSPGQGGGGKH
.	TRBV10-3	TRBJ2-2	AISANRGPNTGELF
.	TRBV7-6	TRBJ1-5	ASSQGQGGDQPQH
few	TRBV2	TRBJ1-5	ASTRTGTQPQH
.	TRBV7-2	TRBJ1-1	ASSSRWAPNTEAF
.	TRBV27	TRBJ1-2	ASSSGGNYGYT
.	TRBV2	TRBJ2-7	ALRRRSAGANEQY
.	TRBV6-5	TRBJ1-5	ASSSGDPLSNQPQN
.	TRBV7-2	TRBJ1-3	ASSPVEGMGLGDTIY
.	TRBV7-9	TRBJ1-4	ASSDSLEFEKLF
once	TRBV5-1	TRBJ1-2	ASSLAPRGADGYT
.	TRBV9	TRBJ1-2	ASSAGQYGYT
.	TRBV18	TRBJ2-3	ASSLVQGTGTDTQY
.	TRBV4-1	TRBJ2-5	ASSPRDRGVGETQY
few	TRBV4-1	TRBJ2-5	ASSQVGRGGRETQY
.	TRBV13	TRBJ2-3	ASSLRQGPADTQY
few	TRBV2	TRBJ1-5	ASSESQTYQPQH
.	TRBV6-5	TRBJ2-1	ASRDSSYNEQF
.	TRBV14	TRBJ2-4	ASSQVYSSGIQY
.	TRBV21-1	TRBJ2-3	ASSPRRGGPRDTQY
few	TRBV7-2	TRBJ2-1	ASSSGGITSGSYNEQF
.	TRBV27	TRBJ2-1	ASRGGWSYNEQF